This entry features one T cell receptor beta chain sequence. Its target is unknown. The germline V gene encodes CDR1 DFQATT and CDR2 SNEGSKA (reference sequence). The ends were cut back, 5 bases at V and 2 bases at J, with 22 bases in the middle. The CDR3 has 17 amino acids. The data belong to a study of early T cells in non-severe SARS-CoV-2 infection. Overall study context: Whole-blood bulk RNA, unsorted, was sequenced, and chains were unpaired. General study results and limits: VDJdb matches were skewed toward anti-spike CD8 T cell responses.

TCRdb ran MiXCR on the 5' RACE reads and lists one entry per CDR3 protein. The top ten hold around 1.4% of the sample, which has 50,000 to 70,000 distinct CDR3 sequences, about 12% seen once. The sample consisted of whole blood. The TCR originated in an adult who was a healthcare worker with PCR-confirmed SARS-CoV-2 infection or an uninfected control (not recorded which). The chain is built from TRBV20-1 and TRBJ2-1; D remains ambiguous. The DNA of the CDR3 is TGCAGTGCTGGATCCTTAAGTGGCAATTTAGCCTACAATGAGCAGTTCTTC. Its protein is CSAGSLSGNLAYNEQFF.